The sequence of this T cell receptor (beta chain) was determined in a study of cytomegalovirus exposure and HLA in healthy donors. Study-level results: A missense DCLRE1C variant was associated with V- and J-gene trimming of TCR beta chains in a later analysis, and an independent cohort replicated the association. Rarity held for most TCR sequences, but there were some public TCRs that occurred in many donors.

The PCR made use of 60 Vbeta and 13 Jbeta primers. Some clones are missing from TCRdb's copy, which holds only in-frame ones; the method was immunoSEQ multiplex PCR. The table shows around 200,000 clones, with 75% to 90% occurring only once. The ends were cut back, 0 bases at V and 4 bases at J, with 7 bases in the middle. The germline V gene encodes CDR1 SGHTA and CDR2 FQGNSA. The CDR3 is 15 residues long. This clone turned up a few times. The antigen remains undetermined. The rearrangement uses TRBV7-2 and TRBJ2-6; no clear D gene. The sequenced material came from PBMCs. The clonotype was recovered from a woman aged 25 to 39 in good health and CMV-seronegative. In DNA form, the CDR3 reads TGTGCCAGCAGCTTAGCAGCCCCGGGGGCCAACGTCCTGACTTTC. Its translation: CASSLAAPGANVLTF.